This T cell receptor (beta chain) appears in the sequencing data of a study of beta chain features in type 1 diabetes. Turning to the study itself: Across all samples, fewer than 140 million sorted cells were examined.

Study-level findings and limits: In all four CD4+ subsets, TCRB CDR3 length was significantly, moderately reduced in type 1 diabetes.

This clone was observed a few times. Antigen: not known. Expressed TCRB transcripts were sequenced, since all the RNA that had been isolated was reverse transcribed. The repertoire was sequenced with immunoSEQ multiplex PCR; TCRdb's copy has only in-frame clones and lacks some. The table shows approximately 380,000 clones, with around 15% occurring only once. The CDR3 covers 15 residues. The germline V and J ends were trimmed by 0 bases and 4 bases, with 15 bases remaining between them. CDR1 and CDR2 (germline): GTSNPN, SVGIG (reference sequence). The sequenced material came from naive CD4+ T cells from blood. V is TRBV30 and J is TRBJ2-5, with D tentatively TRBD2 (7 bases). The TCR was taken from a woman aged 18-29 years in good health. In DNA form, the CDR3 reads TGTGCCTGGAGTGTACCAGGGGTAGCGGGAGAGACCCAGTACTTC. Its protein is CAWSVPGVAGETQYF. Full variable domain (outside the CDR3, taken from reference TRBV30 and TRBJ2-5): SQTIHQWPATLVQPVGSPLSLECTVEGTSNPNLYWYRQAAGRGLQLLFYSVGIGQISSEVPQNLSASRPQDRQFILSSKKLLLSDSGFYLCAWSVPGVAGETQYFGPGTRLLVL.